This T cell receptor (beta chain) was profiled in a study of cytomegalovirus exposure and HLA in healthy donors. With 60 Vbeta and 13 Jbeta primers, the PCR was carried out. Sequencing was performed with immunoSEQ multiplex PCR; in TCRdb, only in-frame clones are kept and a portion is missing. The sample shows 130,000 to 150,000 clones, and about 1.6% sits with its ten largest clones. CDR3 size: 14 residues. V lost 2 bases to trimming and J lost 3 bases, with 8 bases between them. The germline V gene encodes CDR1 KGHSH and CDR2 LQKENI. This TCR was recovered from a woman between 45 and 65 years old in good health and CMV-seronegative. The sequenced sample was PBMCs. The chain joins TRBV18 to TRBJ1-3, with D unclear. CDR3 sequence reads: CASSPEASGNTIYF. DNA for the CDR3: TGTGCCAGCTCACCAGAGGCCAGTGGAAACACCATATATTTT.